Sequencing of this T cell receptor (beta chain) was carried out in a study of CD8+ T cells in alopecia areata. For the study at large: Severity scoring for treated patients was based on the percentage of affected scalp area.

Findings and limits, study-wide: Scalp and blood retained many expanded lesional clones during tofacitinib.

The CDR3 totals 14 residues. Germline V gene lookup returns CDR1 KGHSH and CDR2 LQKENI. V lost 1 base, J lost 1 base, and 0 bases stayed unmatched. Reverse transcription of extracted RNA yielded cDNA, which provided the sequencing template. The table came from immunoSEQ multiplex PCR; TCRdb's copy has only in-frame clones and leaves some out. This sample has 150,000 to 200,000 clones; 53% occur once, and the top ten carry 11%. As for this clone: Its target is unknown.

The treatment here: oral pan-JAK inhibitor, 5-10 mg twice daily. The source was CD8+ T cells sorted from blood, collected at week 24, from a patient treated with tofacitinib. The chain combines TRBV18 with TRBJ1-1; 7 bases are shared with TRBD1. The sequence was obtained from a human donor with alopecia areata. The chain's CDR3 is CASSPQGANTEAFF. In DNA form, the CDR3 reads TGTGCCAGCTCACCACAGGGGGCGAACACTGAAGCTTTCTTT. Full variable domain (remainder filled in from reference TRBV18 and TRBJ1-1): NAGVMQNPRHLVRRRGQEARLRCSPMKGHSHVYWYRQLPEEGLKFMVYLQKENIIDESGMPKERFSAEFPKEGPSILRIQQVVRGDSAAYFCASSPQGANTEAFFGQGTRLTVV.